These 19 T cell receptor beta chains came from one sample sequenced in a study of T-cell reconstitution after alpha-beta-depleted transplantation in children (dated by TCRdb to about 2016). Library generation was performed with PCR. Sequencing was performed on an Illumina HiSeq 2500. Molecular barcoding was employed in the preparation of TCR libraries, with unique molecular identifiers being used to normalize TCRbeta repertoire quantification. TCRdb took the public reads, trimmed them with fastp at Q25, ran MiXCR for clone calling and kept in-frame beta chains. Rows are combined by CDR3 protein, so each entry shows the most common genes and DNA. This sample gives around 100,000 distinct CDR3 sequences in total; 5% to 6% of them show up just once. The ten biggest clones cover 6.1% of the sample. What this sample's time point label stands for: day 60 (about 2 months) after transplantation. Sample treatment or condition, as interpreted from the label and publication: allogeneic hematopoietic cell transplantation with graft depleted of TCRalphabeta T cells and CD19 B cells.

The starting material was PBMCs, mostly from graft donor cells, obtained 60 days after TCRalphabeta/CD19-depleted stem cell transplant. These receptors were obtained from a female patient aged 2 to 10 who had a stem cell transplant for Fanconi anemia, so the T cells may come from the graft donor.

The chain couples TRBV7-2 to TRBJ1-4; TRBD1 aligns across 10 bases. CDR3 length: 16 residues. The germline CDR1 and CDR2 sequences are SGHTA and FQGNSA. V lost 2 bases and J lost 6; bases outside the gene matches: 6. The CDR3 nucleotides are TGTGCCAGCAGCTTAACCCCGGGACAGGGGCATGAAAAACTGTTTTTT. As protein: CASSLTPGQGHEKLFF.

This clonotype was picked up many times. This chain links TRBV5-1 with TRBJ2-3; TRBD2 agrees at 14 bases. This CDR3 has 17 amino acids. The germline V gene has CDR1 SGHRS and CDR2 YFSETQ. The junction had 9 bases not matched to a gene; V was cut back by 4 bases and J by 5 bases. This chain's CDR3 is CASSLRLAGGPQDTQYF. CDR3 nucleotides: TGCGCCAGCAGCCTCCGACTAGCGGGAGGGCCCCAAGATACGCAGTATTTT.

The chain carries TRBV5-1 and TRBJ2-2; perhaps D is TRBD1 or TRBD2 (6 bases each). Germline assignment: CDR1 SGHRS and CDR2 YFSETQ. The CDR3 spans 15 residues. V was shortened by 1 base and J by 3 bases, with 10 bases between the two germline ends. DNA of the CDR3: TGCGCCAGCAGCTTGACCGGGGGCCACACCGGGGAGCTGTTTTTT. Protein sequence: CASSLTGGHTGELFF.

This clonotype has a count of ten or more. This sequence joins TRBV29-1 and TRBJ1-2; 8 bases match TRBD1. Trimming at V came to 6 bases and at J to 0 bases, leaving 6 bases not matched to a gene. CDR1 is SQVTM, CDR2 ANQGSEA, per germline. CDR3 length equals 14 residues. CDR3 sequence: CSVDRTGTNYGYTF. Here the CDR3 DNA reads TGCAGCGTGGACAGGACAGGGACTAACTATGGCTACACCTTC.

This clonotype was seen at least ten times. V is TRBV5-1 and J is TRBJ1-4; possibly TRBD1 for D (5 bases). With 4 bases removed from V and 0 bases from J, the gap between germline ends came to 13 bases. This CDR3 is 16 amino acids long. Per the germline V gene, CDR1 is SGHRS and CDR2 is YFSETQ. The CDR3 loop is CASSPSGRPTNEKLFF. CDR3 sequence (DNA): TGCGCCAGCAGCCCGTCGGGACGGCCAACTAATGAAAAACTGTTTTTT.

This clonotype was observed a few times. The CDR3 DNA reads as TGTGCCAGCAGCGTCCTTGGACTAGCGGAGACAGATACGCAGTATTTT. This sequence encodes CASSVLGLAETDTQYF. V usage is TRBV9 and J usage is TRBJ2-3; 10 bases map to TRBD2. Germline lookup yields CDR1 SGDLS and CDR2 YYNGEE. With V trimmed by 2 bases and J by 3 bases, 6 bases remained unmatched. The CDR3 runs to 16 residues.

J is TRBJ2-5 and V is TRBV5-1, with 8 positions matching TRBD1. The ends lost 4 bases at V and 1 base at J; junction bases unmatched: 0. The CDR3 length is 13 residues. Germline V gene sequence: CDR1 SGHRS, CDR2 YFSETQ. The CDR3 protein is CASSGTGQETQYF. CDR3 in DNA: TGCGCCAGCAGCGGGACAGGCCAAGAGACCCAGTACTTC.

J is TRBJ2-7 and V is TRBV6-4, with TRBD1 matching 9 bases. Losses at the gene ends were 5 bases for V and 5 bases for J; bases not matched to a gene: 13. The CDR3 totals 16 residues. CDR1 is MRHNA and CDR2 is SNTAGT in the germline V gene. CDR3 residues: CASSPGQGKGRNEQYF. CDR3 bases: TGTGCCAGCAGTCCGGGACAGGGAAAAGGACGGAACGAGCAGTACTTC.

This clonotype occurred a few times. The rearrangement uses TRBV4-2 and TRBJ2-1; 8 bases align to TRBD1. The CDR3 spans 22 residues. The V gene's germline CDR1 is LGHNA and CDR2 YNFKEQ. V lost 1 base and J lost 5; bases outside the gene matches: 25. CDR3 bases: TGTGCCAGCAGCCAAGCGTCCGAGGGTCTGGACAGGGCCGTAGGGGGACACAATGAGCAGTTCTTC. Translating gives CASSQASEGLDRAVGGHNEQFF.

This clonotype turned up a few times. The CDR3 loop reads CASSARTSTDTQYF. The CDR3 DNA sequence: TGTGCCAGCAGTGCGCGCACTAGCACAGATACGCAGTATTTT. This chain links TRBV2 with TRBJ2-3; no clear D. Trimming stripped 4 bases from V and 0 bases from J, with 8 bases between. The CDR3 sequence is 14 residues long. The germline gives CDR1 SNHLY, CDR2 FYNNEI.

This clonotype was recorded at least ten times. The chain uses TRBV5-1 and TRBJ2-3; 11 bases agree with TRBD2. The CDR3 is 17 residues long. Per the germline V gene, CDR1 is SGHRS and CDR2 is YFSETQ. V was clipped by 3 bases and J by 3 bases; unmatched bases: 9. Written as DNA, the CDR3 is TGCGCCAGCAGCTCGGCACTAGCGGGAGTAGGGACAGATACGCAGTATTTT. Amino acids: CASSSALAGVGTDTQYF.

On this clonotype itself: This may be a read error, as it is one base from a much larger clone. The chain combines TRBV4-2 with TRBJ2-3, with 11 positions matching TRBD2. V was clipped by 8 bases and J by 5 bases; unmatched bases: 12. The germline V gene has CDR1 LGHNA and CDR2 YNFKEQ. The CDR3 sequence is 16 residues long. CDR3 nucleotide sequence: TGTGCCAGCGGCCCCTTCCTAGCGGGGGGCCGAGATACGCAGTATTTT. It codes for CASGPFLAGGRDTQYF.

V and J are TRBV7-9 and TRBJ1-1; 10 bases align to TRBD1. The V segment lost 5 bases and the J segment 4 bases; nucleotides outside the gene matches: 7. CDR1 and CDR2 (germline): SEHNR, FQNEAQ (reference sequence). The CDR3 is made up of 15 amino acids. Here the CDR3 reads CASSIDGQGGTEAFF. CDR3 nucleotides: TGTGCCAGCAGCATCGACGGACAGGGGGGCACTGAAGCTTTCTTT. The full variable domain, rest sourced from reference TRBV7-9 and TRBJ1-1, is DTGVSQNPRHKITKRGQNVTFRCDPISEHNRLYWYRQTLGQGPEFLTYFQNEAQLEKSRLLSDRFSAERPKGSFSTLEIQRTEQGDSAMYLCASSIDGQGGTEAFFGQGTRLTVV.

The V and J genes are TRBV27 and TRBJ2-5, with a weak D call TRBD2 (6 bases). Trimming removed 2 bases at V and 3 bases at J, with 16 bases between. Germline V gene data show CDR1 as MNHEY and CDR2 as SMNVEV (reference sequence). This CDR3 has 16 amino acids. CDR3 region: CASSLVAGRFKETQYF. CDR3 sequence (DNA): TGTGCCAGCAGTTTAGTGGCGGGACGTTTCAAAGAGACCCAGTACTTC.

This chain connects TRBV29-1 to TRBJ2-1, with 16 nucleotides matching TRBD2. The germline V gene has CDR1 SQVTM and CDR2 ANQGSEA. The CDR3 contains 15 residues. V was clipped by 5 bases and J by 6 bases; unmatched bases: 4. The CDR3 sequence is CSVTGTSGRANEQFF. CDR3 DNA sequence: TGCAGCGTTACCGGGACTAGCGGGAGGGCCAATGAGCAGTTCTTC.

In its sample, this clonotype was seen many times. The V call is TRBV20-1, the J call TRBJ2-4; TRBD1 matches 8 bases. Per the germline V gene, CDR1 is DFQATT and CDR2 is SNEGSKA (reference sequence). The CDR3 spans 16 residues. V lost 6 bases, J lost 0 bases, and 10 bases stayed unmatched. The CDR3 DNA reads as TGCAGTGCGTTGGACAGGGACCATTTAGCCAAAAACATTCAGTACTTC. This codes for CSALDRDHLAKNIQYF.

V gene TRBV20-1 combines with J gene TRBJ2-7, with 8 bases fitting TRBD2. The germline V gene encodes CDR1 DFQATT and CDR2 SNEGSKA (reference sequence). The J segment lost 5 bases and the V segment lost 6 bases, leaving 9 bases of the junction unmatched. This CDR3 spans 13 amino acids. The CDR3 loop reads CSATGGGRHEQYF. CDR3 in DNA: TGCAGTGCAACCGGGGGGGGGCGGCACGAGCAGTACTTC.

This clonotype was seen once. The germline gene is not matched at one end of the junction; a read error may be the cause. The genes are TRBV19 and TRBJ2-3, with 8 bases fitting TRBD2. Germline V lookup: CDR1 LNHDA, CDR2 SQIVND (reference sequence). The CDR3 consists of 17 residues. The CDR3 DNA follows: TGTGCCAGTAGGATAGCGGGAACAGATTGGGACACAGATACGCAGTATTTT. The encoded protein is CASRIAGTDWDTDTQYF.

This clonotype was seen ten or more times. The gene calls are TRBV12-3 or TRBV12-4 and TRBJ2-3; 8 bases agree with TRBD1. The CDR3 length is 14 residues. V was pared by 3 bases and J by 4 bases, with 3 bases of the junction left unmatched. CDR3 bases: TGTGCCAGCAGTTTCGCACAGGGGGCAGATACGCAGTATTTT. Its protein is CASSFAQGADTQYF.